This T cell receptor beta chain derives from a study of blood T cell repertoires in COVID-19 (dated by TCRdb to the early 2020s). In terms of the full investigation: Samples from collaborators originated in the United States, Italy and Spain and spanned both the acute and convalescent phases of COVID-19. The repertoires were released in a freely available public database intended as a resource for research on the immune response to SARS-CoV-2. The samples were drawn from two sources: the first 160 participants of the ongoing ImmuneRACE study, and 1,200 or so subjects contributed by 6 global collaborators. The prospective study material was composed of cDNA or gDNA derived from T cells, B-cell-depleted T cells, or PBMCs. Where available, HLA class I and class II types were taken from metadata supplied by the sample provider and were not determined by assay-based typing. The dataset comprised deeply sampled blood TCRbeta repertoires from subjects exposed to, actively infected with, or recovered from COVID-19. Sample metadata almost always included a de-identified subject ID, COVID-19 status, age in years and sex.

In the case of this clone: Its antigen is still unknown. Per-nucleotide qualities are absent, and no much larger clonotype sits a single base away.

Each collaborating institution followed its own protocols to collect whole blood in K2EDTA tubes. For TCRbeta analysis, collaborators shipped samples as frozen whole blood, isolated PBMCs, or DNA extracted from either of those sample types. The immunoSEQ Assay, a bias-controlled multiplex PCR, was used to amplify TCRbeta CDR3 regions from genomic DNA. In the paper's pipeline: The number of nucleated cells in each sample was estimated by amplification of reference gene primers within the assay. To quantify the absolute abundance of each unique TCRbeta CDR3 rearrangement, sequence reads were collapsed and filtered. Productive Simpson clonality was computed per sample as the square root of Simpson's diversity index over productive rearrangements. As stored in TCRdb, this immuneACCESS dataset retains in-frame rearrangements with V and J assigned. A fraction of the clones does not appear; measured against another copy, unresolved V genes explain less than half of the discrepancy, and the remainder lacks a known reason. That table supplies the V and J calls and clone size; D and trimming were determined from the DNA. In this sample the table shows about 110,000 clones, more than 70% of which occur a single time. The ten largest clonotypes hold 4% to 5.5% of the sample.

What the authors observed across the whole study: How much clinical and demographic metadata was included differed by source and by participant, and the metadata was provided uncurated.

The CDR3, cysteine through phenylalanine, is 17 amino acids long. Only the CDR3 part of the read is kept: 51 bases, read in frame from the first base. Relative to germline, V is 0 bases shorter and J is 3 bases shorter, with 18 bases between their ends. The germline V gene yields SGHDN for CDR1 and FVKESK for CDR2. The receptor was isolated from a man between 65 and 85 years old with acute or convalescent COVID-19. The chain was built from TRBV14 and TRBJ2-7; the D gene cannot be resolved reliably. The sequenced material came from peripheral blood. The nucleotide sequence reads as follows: TGTGCCAGCAGCCAAGAACTTTCACCAGGATACAGCTACGAGCAGTACTTC. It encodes CASSQELSPGYSYEQYF.